The present entry profiles one T cell receptor beta chain with its context. Per the germline V gene, CDR1 is MNHEY and CDR2 is SMNVEV (reference sequence). The CDR3 sequence is 12 residues long. Trimming stripped 6 bases from V and 2 bases from J, with 7 bases between. Sequencing was performed with immunoSEQ multiplex PCR; in TCRdb, only in-frame clones are kept and a portion is missing. The sample lists 20,000 to 25,000 clones, roughly 84% occurring once. The data stem from a study of OX40 agonist ivuxolimab in advanced cancers. This TCR was sampled from an adult with an advanced solid tumor such as melanoma, head and neck, liver or kidney cancer. V is TRBV27 and J is TRBJ1-1; D ambiguous. Sequenced here: CD4+ or CD8+ T cells sorted from blood, sampled in a trial of the OX40 agonist ivuxolimab. CDR3 coding DNA: TGTGCCAGCAGCAATATAAACACTGAAGCTTTCTTT. Its protein is CASSNINTEAFF.